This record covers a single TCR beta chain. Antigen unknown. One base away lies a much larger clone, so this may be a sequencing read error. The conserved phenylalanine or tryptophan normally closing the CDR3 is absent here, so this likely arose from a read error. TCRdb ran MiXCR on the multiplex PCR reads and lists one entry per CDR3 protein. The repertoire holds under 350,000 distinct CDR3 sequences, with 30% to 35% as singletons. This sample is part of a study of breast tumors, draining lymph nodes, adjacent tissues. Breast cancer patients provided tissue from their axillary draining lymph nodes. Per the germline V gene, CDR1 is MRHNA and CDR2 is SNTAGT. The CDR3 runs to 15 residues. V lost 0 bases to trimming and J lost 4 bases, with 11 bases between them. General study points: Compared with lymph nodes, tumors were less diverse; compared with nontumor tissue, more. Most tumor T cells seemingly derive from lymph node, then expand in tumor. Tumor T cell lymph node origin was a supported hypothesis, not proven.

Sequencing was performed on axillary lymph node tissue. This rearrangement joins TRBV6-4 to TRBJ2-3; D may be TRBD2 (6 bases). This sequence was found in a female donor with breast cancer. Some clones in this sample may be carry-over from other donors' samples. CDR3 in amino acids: CASSDSGGAADTQYS. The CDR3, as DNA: TGTGCCAGCAGTGACTCGGGGGGAGCCGCAGATACGCAGTATTCT.